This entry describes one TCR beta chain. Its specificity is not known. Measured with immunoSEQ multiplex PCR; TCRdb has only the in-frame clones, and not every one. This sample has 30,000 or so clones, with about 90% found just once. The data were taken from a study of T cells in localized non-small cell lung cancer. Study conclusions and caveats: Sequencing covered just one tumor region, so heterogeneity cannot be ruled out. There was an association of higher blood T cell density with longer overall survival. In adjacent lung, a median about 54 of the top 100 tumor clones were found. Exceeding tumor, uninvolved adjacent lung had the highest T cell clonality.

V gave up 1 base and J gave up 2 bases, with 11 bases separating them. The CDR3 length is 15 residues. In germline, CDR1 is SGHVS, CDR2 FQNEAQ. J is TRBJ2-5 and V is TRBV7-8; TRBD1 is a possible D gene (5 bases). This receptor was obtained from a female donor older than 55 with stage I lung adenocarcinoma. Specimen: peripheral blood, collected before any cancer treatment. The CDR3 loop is CASSLGQLLQETQYF. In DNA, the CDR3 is TGTGCCAGCAGCTTAGGACAGCTGCTACAAGAGACCCAGTACTTC.